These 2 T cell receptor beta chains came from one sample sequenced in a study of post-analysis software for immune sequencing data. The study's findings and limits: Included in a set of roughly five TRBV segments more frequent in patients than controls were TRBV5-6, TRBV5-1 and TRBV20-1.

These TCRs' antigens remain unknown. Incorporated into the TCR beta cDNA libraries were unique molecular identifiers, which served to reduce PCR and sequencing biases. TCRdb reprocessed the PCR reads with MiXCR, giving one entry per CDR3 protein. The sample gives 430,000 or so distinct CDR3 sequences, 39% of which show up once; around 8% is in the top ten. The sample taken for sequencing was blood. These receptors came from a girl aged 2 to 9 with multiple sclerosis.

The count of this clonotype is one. CDR3 coding DNA: TGTGCCAGCAGCCCTATTCTGAGTCACGAGCAGTACTTC. It specifies CASSPILSHEQYF. The gene calls are TRBV3-1 and TRBJ2-4; D unclear. TRBJ2-7 explains the end of the DNA better; the J call may be wrong. CDR3 length equals 13 residues. Germline loops: CDR1 LGHDT, CDR2 YNNKEL (reference sequence).

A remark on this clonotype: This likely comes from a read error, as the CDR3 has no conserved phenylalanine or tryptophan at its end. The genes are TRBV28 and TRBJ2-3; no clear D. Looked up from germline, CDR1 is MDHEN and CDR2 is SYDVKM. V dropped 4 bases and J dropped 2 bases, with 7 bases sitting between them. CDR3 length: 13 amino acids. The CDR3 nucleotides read TGTGCCAGCAGTTCAGTATTCACAGATACGCAGTATGTT. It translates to CASSSVFTDTQYV.